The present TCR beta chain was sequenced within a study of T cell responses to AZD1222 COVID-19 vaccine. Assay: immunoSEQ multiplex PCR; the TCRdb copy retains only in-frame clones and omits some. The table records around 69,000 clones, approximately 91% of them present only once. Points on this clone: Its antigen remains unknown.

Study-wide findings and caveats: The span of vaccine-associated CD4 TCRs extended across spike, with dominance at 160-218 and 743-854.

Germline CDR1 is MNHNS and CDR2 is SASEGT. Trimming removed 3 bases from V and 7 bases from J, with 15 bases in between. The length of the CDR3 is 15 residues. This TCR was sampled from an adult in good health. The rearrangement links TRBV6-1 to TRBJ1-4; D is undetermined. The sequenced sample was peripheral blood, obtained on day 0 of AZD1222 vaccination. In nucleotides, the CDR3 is TGTGCCAGCAGTGATGGAGCGGAAGTGGGTGAAAAACTGTTTTTT. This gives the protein CASSDGAEVGEKLFF.